A selection of T cell receptor beta chains follows, all from one sample in a study of neurological immune-mediated disorders. One entry per CDR3 protein, called by TCRdb with MiXCR from the 5' RACE reads. The sample lists 71,000 or so distinct CDR3 sequences; approximately 5% were seen once. Specimen: PBMCs. These receptors all stem from a woman aged 25 to 39 with multiple sclerosis. CDR3s include the opening cysteine and the closing phenylalanine or tryptophan. A D gene is named only where the DNA matches it firmly.

TRBD1 TRBV29-1 CSVDRGHTGELFF
. TRBV20-1 CSARDTRLGGELFF
. TRBV19 CASNLGDTGYQPQHF
. TRBV5-6 CASSFGVQADTQYF
. TRBV15 CATSPDILSGANVLTF
. TRBV2 CASSEAGGEQFF
. TRBV15 CATSRGPDTDTQYF
. TRBV5-1 CASSLLRMNTGELFF
TRBD1 TRBV29-1 CSVRTRAQGNAGELFF
TRBD2 TRBV20-1 CSARRLAGQETQYF
TRBD1 TRBV10-2 CASRRTGFTYEQYF
. TRBV20-1 CSARDTLAASYEQYF
TRBD2 TRBV5-1 CASSGGQGPGLAGTRETQYF
. TRBV5-1 CASSLEPGRFDQPQHF
. TRBV10-1 CASSESGVNEQFF
TRBD1 TRBV29-1 CSVSRPGDRSALAKNIQYF
TRBD2 TRBV20-1 CSARGILAGGLYEQYF
. TRBV30 CAWSWSTEAFF
. TRBV12-3/TRBV12-4 CASSFRGSDEQYF
. TRBV28 CASNAGGKDYGYTF
. TRBV5-1 CASSRDPLGNQPQHF
TRBD1 TRBV7-7 CASSLLEDRFSSNQPQHF
. TRBV5-5 CASSFLTTEGGSPLHF
. TRBV5-1 CASSPGEGIGDHTQYF
. TRBV20-1 CSARDPLSGELFF
. TRBV20-1 CSASGIQGDLYEQYF
. TRBV28 CASSLPGPVSWTQHF
TRBD1 TRBV5-1 CASSPVLTTGEDTIYF
TRBD1 TRBV3-1 CASSQATGGPNEKLFF
. TRBV20-1 CSASRGNTEAFF
TRBD2 TRBV7-6 CASSLVRRGGIETQYF
. TRBV12-3/TRBV12-4 CASSPPPYNEQFF
. TRBV12-3/TRBV12-4 CASSGGGAGEDTQYF
. TRBV18 CASSQRQASTDTQYF
TRBD2 TRBV10-3 CAITSGGGDTQYF
TRBD2 TRBV20-1 CSARDWELAGGPYNEQFF
. TRBV20-1 CSARELAKNIQYF
. TRBV14 CASSQDIDGQETQYF
TRBD2 TRBV20-1 CSARAGLGGGTDTQYF
. TRBV10-3 CAIRSTDTQYF
. TRBV5-1 CASSPNGAYEQFF
. TRBV3-1 CASSQSGRAVYEQYF
TRBD1 TRBV29-1 CSVEVTGADTQYF
. TRBV12-3/TRBV12-4 CASTRYQETQYF
. TRBV2 CASLRDSGNTIYF
. TRBV12-3/TRBV12-4 CASSLASVNSTLNF
TRBD2 TRBV4-1 CASSQTLAGGPPGNEQFF
. TRBV12-3/TRBV12-4 CASSPRQGTYEQYF
. TRBV27 CATGDARSTDTQYF
TRBD2 TRBV20-1 CSASPPSGIQETQYF
. TRBV12-3/TRBV12-4 CASSSFETGELFF
. TRBV20-1 CSARDSTGRNTEAFF
TRBD1 TRBV27 CASSPDREETQYF
TRBD1 TRBV6-1 CASSRYRQGREINGELFF
. TRBV6-5 CARVRGAGVNSPLHF
. TRBV2 CASSEKTAGLSVDEQFF
. TRBV7-9 CASSPPKEHQETQYF
. TRBV25-1 CASSESPGGAFF
TRBD1 TRBV20-1 CSARPDFGQGAYGYTF